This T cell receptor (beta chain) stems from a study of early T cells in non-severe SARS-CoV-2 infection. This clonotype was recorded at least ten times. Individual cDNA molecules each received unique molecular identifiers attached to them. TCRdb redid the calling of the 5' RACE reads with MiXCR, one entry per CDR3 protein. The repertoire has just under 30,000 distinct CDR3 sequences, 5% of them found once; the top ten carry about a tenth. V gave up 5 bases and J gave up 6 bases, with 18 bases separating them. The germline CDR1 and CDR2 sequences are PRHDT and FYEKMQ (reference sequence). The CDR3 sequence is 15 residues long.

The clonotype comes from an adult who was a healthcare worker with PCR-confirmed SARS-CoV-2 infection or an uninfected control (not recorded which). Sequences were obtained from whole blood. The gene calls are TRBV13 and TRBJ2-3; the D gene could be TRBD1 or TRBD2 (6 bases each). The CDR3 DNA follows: TGTGCCAGCAGCCGAGCCCCAGTGGGGGGCGATACGCAGTATTTT. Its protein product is CASSRAPVGGDTQYF.